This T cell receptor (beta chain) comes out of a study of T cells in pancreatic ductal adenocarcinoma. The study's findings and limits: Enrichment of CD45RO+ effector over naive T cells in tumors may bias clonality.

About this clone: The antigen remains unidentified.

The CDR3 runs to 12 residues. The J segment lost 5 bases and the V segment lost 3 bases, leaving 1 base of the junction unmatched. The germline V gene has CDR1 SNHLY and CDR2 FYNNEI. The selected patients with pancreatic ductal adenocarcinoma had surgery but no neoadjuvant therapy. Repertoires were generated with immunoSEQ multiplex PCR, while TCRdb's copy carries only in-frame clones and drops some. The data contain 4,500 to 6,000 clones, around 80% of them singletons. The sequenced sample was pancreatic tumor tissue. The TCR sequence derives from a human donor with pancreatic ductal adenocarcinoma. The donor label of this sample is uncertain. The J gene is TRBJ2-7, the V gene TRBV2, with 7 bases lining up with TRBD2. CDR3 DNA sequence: TGTGCCAGCAGTGAGGGGGGGGACGAGCAGTACTTC. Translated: CASSEGGDEQYF. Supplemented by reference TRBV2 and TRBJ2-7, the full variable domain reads EPEVTQTPSHQVTQMGQEVILRCVPISNHLYFYWYRQILGQKVEFLVSFYNNEISEKSEIFDDQFSVERPDGSNFTLKIRSTKLEDSAMYFCASSEGGDEQYFGPGTRLTVT.